A selection of T cell receptor beta chains follows, all from one sample in a study of control samples from healthy donors and cancer patients. The table came from immunoSEQ multiplex PCR; TCRdb's copy has only in-frame clones and leaves some out. The sample includes about 110,000 clones, approximately 84% of them seen just once. The sequencing input was blood. These receptors originate from a man aged 18 to 30 in good health. CDR3s include the opening cysteine and the closing phenylalanine or tryptophan. D genes are given only for firm matches. The size of a clone is reported for some rows only, either as once, few or many, or as a class for expanded clones.

j_call	cdr3_length	d_call	v_call	clone_size	cdr3_aa	cdr3_nt
TRBJ2-5	13	TRBD1	TRBV28	-	CATCRDRGETQYF	TGTGCCACCTGCCGGGACAGGGGAGAGACCCAGTACTTC
TRBJ2-2	13	-	TRBV18	-	CASSSDPTGELFF	TGTGCCAGCTCATCGGACCCCACCGGGGAGCTGTTTTTT
TRBJ2-3	17	TRBD2	TRBV7-2	-	CASSLGPSGLSTDTQYF	TGTGCCAGCAGCTTAGGCCCTAGCGGGCTTAGCACAGATACGCAGTATTTT
TRBJ2-5	13	-	TRBV30	-	CAWSEKAGETQYF	TGTGCCTGGAGTGAAAAAGCGGGAGAGACCCAGTACTTC
TRBJ2-2	13	-	TRBV18	-	CASSPVLTGELFF	TGTGCCAGCTCACCGGTTTTAACCGGGGAGCTGTTTTTT
TRBJ1-5	15	TRBD1	TRBV24-1	-	CATSDTGTGSQPQHF	TGTGCCACCAGTGATACCGGGACAGGGAGTCAGCCCCAGCATTTT
TRBJ1-3	13	-	TRBV5-4	-	CASSPLLGNTIYF	TGTGCCAGCAGCCCTCTCTTAGGAAACACCATATATTTT
TRBJ1-2	17	-	TRBV11-2	-	CASSLAGSLLYPYGYTF	TGTGCCAGCAGCTTAGCGGGTAGCCTCTTATACCCTTATGGCTACACCTTC
TRBJ1-1	12	-	TRBV7-9	-	CASSLQNTEAFF	TGTGCCAGCAGCTTACAGAACACTGAAGCTTTCTTT
TRBJ1-4	13	-	TRBV6-5	-	CASSPDFNEKLFF	TGTGCCAGCAGCCCGGACTTTAATGAAAAACTGTTTTTT
TRBJ1-2	12	-	TRBV3-1/TRBV3-2	-	CASSQTGYGYTF	TGTGCCAGCAGCCAGACAGGCTATGGCTACACCTTC
TRBJ2-1	12	-	TRBV4-1	few	CASSQTGDEQFF	TGCGCCAGCAGCCAAACGGGGGATGAGCAGTTCTTC
TRBJ2-2	14	-	TRBV7-7	once	CASSFLQNTGELFF	TGTGCTAGCAGCTTTCTACAGAACACCGGGGAGCTGTTTTTT
TRBJ2-1	17	-	TRBV24-1	-	CATSDEGGVSWGNEQFF	TGTGCCACCAGTGATGAAGGGGGGGTGTCATGGGGCAATGAGCAGTTCTTC
TRBJ1-1	10	-	TRBV20-1	-	CRVQNTEAFF	TGCAGGGTACAGAACACTGAAGCTTTCTTT
TRBJ1-1	11	-	TRBV10-3	few	CAISEHSEAFF	TGTGCCATCAGTGAACACTCCGAAGCTTTCTTT
TRBJ2-1	13	TRBD2	TRBV6-6	-	CASSRAGGPEQFF	TGTGCCAGCAGTCGAGCGGGGGGGCCTGAGCAGTTCTTC
TRBJ1-2	15	-	TRBV13	-	CASSLLGETSYGYTF	TGTGCCAGCAGCTTACTGGGGGAGACGAGCTATGGCTACACCTTC
TRBJ1-1	14	-	TRBV27	-	CASSLSAGTTEAFF	TGTGCCAGCAGTTTATCTGCTGGGACCACTGAAGCTTTCTTT
TRBJ1-1	13	-	TRBV29-1	-	CSVYDSYNTEAFF	TGCAGCGTTTATGACAGCTACAACACTGAAGCTTTCTTT
TRBJ1-6	15	TRBD1	TRBV28	-	CASRGWDRGDSPLHF	TGTGCCAGCAGGGGGTGGGACAGGGGAGACTCACCCCTCCACTTT
TRBJ1-4	16	-	TRBV25-1	many	CASSHRREGVGEKLFF	TGTGCCAGCAGTCATCGGCGGGAGGGAGTTGGGGAAAAACTGTTTTTT
TRBJ1-2	14	TRBD1	TRBV7-2	-	CASSPQDRGGGYTF	TGTGCCAGCAGCCCTCAGGACAGGGGCGGCGGCTACACCTTC
TRBJ2-1	14	TRBD2	TRBV15	once	CATATSGIYNEQFF	TGTGCCACCGCAACTAGCGGGATTTACAATGAGCAGTTCTTC
TRBJ1-3	14	TRBD1	TRBV4-2	-	CASSPGGSGNTIYF	TGTGCCAGCAGTCCAGGGGGCTCTGGAAACACCATATATTTT
TRBJ1-1	14	TRBD1	TRBV4-1	-	CASSHPRQGAEAFF	TGCGCCAGCAGCCACCCAAGACAGGGAGCTGAAGCTTTCTTT
TRBJ1-5	13	-	TRBV10-3	-	CAISEMGNQPQHF	TGTGCCATCAGTGAAATGGGGAATCAGCCCCAGCATTTT
TRBJ1-3	13	-	TRBV30	-	CAWSYGQTNTIYF	TGTGCCTGGAGTTACGGACAAACGAACACCATATATTTT
TRBJ2-7	17	-	TRBV2	-	CASSGGTGAMVSYEQYF	TGTGCCAGCAGTGGAGGGACGGGGGCTATGGTTTCCTACGAGCAGTACTTC
TRBJ1-6	13	-	TRBV5-1	-	CASSFQMQSPLHF	TGCGCCAGCAGCTTTCAGATGCAATCACCCCTCCACTTT
TRBJ1-1	16	-	TRBV5-4	once	CASSLSGGVRGTEAFF	TGTGCCAGCAGCTTATCGGGGGGCGTGAGGGGCACTGAAGCTTTCTTT
TRBJ2-1	16	TRBD2	TRBV9	-	CASSVVGGGAYNEQFF	TGTGCCAGCAGCGTAGTCGGCGGGGGTGCCTACAATGAGCAGTTCTTC
TRBJ2-7	12	TRBD1	TRBV5-1	-	CASSLNRGSEYF	TGCGCCAGCAGCTTAAACAGGGGTTCTGAGTACTTC
TRBJ1-2	16	-	TRBV18	-	CASSLVARGGNYGYTF	TGTGCCAGCTCACTGGTTGCCAGGGGAGGAAACTATGGCTACACCTTC
TRBJ2-2	15	-	TRBV11-3	few	CASSLGLGNPGELFF	TGTGCCAGCAGCTTAGGCTTGGGGAATCCCGGGGAGCTGTTTTTT
TRBJ1-2	13	TRBD1	TRBV27	-	CASSLMTGEGYTF	TGTGCCAGCAGTTTAATGACAGGGGAGGGCTACACCTTC
TRBJ2-1	17	-	TRBV14	-	CASSQVRGGAMLDEQFF	TGTGCCAGCAGCCAAGTTCGGGGCGGGGCCATGCTCGATGAGCAGTTCTTC